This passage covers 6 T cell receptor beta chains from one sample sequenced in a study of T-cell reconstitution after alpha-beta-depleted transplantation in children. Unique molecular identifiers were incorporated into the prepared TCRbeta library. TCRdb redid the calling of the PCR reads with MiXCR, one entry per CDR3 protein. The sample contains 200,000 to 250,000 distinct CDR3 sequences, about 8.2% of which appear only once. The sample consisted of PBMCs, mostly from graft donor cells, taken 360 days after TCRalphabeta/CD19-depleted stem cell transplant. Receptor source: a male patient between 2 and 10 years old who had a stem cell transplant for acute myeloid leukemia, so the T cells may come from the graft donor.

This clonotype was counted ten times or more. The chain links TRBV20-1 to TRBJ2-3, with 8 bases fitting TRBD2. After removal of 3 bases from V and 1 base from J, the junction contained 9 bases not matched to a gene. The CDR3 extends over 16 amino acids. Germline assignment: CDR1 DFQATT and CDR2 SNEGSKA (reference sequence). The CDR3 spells CSARYRLAGRTDTQYF. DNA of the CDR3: TGCAGTGCTAGGTATCGGCTAGCGGGTCGCACAGATACGCAGTATTTT.

The CDR3 reads CSARAGTSGSWNEQFF. CDR3 DNA sequence: TGCAGTGCTAGAGCAGGGACTAGCGGGAGCTGGAATGAGCAGTTCTTC. The chain has TRBV20-1 and TRBJ2-1; TRBD2 matches at 14 bases. Germline CDR1 DFQATT, CDR2 SNEGSKA (reference sequence). The CDR3 totals 16 residues. After removal of 1 base from V and 7 bases from J, the junction contained 6 bases not matched to a gene.

DNA of the CDR3: TGTGCCACCAGTGACCGTCGGACAGGGGACACCGGGGAGCTGTTTTTT. Translation: CATSDRRTGDTGELFF. This rearrangement joins TRBV24-1 to TRBJ2-2; TRBD1 matches 9 bases. V was clipped by 4 bases and J by 3 bases; unmatched bases: 5. The length of the CDR3 is 16 residues. Germline V gene sequence: CDR1 KGHDR, CDR2 SFDVKD.

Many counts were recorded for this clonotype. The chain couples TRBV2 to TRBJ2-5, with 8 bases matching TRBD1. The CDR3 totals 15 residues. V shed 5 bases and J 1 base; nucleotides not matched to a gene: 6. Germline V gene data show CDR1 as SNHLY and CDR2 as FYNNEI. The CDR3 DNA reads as TGTGCCAGCAGTTCACAGGGGGTAATCCAAGAGACCCAGTACTTC. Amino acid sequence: CASSSQGVIQETQYF.

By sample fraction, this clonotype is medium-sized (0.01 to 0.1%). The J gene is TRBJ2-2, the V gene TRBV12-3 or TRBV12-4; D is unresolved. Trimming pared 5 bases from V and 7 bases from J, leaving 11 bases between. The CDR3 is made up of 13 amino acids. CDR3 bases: TGTGCCAGCAGTGTCCTCTCGGTCGGGGAGCTGTTTTTT. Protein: CASSVLSVGELFF.

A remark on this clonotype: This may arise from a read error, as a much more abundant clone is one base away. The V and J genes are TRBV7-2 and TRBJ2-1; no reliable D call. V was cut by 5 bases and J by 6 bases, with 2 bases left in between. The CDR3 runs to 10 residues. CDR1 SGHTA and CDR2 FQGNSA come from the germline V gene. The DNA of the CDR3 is TGTGCCAGCAGCGGCAATGAGCAGTTCTTC. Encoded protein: CASSGNEQFF.